This TCR beta chain was sequenced during a study of long-term antiretroviral therapy in people with HIV (dated by TCRdb to the early 2020s). Background on the whole study: The earliest samples were collected approximately a decade before the 2015 WHO recommendation for immediate ART, a period when ART was typically delayed until CD4 counts fell. Whether ART initiation and durable HIV suppression were associated with changes in peripheral blood TRB repertoire composition and diversity was tested in a retrospective serial study. From some 33 adults with confirmed HIV infection, the cohort provided 150 to 200 cryopreserved PBMC samples, gathered serially across a mean of approximately six years (range 1-12). Among the 30 or so participants with HIV, about 11 were female. No cross-contamination during QIAcube processing turned up in test extractions that ran a monoclonal T-cell line alongside 33 polyclonal samples. Summary of the overall study and its limitations: At every time point, the repertoire was dominated by expanded TRB clones first identified before ART initiation, although this dominance fluctuated and, in many PLHIV, declined after ART. Inferences about post-ART repertoire changes were limited because no data were available on ART adherence, viral resistance or therapy changes. Compared with controls, HIV repertoires had narrower CDR3 length ranges, and the network structure pointed to an antigen-experienced repertoire that shifted only slightly toward naive after ART. Because cell numbers in pre-ART samples were limited, unsorted PBMC were profiled instead of sorted CD4+ and CD8+ T cells. Because PBMC availability was limited, only the TCR beta chain was sequenced, with no alpha chain pairing. Samples dated from the mid-2000s to the late 2010s, and the ART regimens used may be less effective than current ones. Starting ART was linked to a significant rise in TRB diversity, yet even after long-term ART the diversity remained significantly lower than in transplant donor controls.

This clone has only one observation. The specificity of this receptor is unknown. There are no base qualities to consult, and no much larger clone falls within one base. From the germline V gene (reference sequence), CDR1 is MNHEY and CDR2 is SMNVEV. Relative to germline, V is 6 bases shorter and J is 0 bases shorter, with 18 bases between their ends. The CDR3 runs 16 amino acids, cysteine and phenylalanine included. Here the CDR3 DNA is all that survives: 48 bases in frame from base 1. The immunoSEQ hsTCRB v3.0 assay was used at survey level resolution for TRB variable region sequencing. A depth of about 35,000-50,000 T-cell genomes per sample was targeted for TRB sequencing. Pooled TRB libraries were sequenced on an Illumina MiSeq with a v3 150-cycle kit. The paper's data handling went like this. Analysis of repertoires was carried out in R inside a reproducible Nextflow workflow spanning QC, data transformation and analysis. LymphoSeq2, an R package for exploring AIRR-Seq data, was used to implement the custom analyses. After excluding a few samples that yielded fewer than 5000 total TRB sequences, 150 to 200 HIV repertoires remained for analysis. Among the roughly 190 retained HIV repertoires, roughly 60 were collected before ART initiation and 120 to 140 were collected after ART initiation. Repertoires were downsampled to 5000 TRB nucleotide sequences, with summary statistics averaged over 100 downsampling iterations. Only TRB sequences with CDR3 regions of at least seven amino acids were retained for analysis. Diversity was measured with a Shannon entropy-derived clonality score and the Gini coefficient. In repertoire networks, the top 5000 CDR3 amino acid sequences were linked whenever an edit distance of one separated two sequences. For TRB CDR3 amino acid sequences, GLIPH2 was used to predict antigen specificity groups and MHC restriction. CDR3 amino acid sequences were matched against VDJdb and McPAS-TCR to flag known CMV, EBV, HIV or tissue antigen associations. Pre-ART, post-ART and control groups were compared with Wilcoxon signed-rank tests and Holm-Bonferroni correction. Imported from immuneACCESS, the table was reduced by TCRdb to in-frame sequences with V and J called. These copies leave out some clones; in studies compared against another copy, an unresolved V gene accounts for under half, and the cause of the remainder is not known. V and J calls plus clone size are reproduced from that table; the DNA served to infer D and trimming. In this sample the table shows around 17,000 clones, 85% to 95% of which occur a single time. The top ten clones comprise roughly 1.3% of the sample.

Inclusion was restricted to participants for whom at least one PBMC sample before ART initiation and at least two post-ART samples were available. Treatment was received in the United States of America by all participants with HIV. Before DNA extraction, cryopreserved samples of roughly 0.85-10 million PBMC were thawed and washed. At the time of the earliest PBMC sample, participants with HIV were aged between roughly 20 and 60 years. Per participant, PBMC samples came from 1-4 timepoints prior to ART initiation and 2-8 timepoints following ART initiation, for a median of 7 samples. Serial HIV viral load, CD4+ T-cell count, ART history and demographic data were obtained for every participant. Genomic DNA was extracted from unsorted PBMC with a Qiagen kit on a QIAcube, processed in batches of 12 samples.

This sample comprised unsorted PBMCs, obtained around 10 years after starting antiretroviral therapy. Recombination joined TRBV27 with TRBJ2-7, with the D gene possibly TRBD1 or TRBD2, each one fitting 6 bases. The receptor comes from a young man with HIV. At the DNA level, the sequence is TGTGCCAGCAGCCCAGCCCGAGGGGGGAGCTCCTACGAGCAGTACTTC. Its coded protein is CASSPARGGSSYEQYF.